The source of this T cell receptor beta chain is a study of cytomegalovirus exposure and HLA in healthy donors. This clone was seen a few times. Its antigen is not identified. This CDR3 region has 15 residues. The germline V gene has CDR1 LNHDA and CDR2 SQIVND (reference sequence). Trimming cost V 1 base and J 5 bases; bases outside gene matches: 4. The study's findings and limits: HLA allele associations emerged for about 18,000 TCR beta sequences in a later analysis, at 0.05 false discovery rate. High sensitivity and specificity were reportedly achieved when the classifier diagnosed cytomegalovirus status.

The study ran its PCR with 60 Vbeta and 13 Jbeta primers. Sequenced by immunoSEQ multiplex PCR; TCRdb stores in-frame clones only, minus some. The sample has about 110,000 clones; approximately 11% are singletons. Sequencing input: PBMCs. This TCR was sampled from a man aged 35-49 years in good health and CMV-seropositive. The gene calls are TRBV19 and TRBJ1-5; 8 bases agree with TRBD1. The CDR3 protein is CASSIVGTGDQPQHF. DNA of the CDR3: TGTGCCAGTAGTATAGTGGGGACAGGTGATCAGCCCCAGCATTTT.